This T cell receptor beta chain was obtained from a study of T cell changes during pregnancy in multiple sclerosis. The protocol was immunoSEQ multiplex PCR, while the TCRdb copy is restricted to in-frame clones and leaves out a portion. Among 50,000 to 65,000 clones listed, about 96% were seen once. This sample comprised CD8+ T cells from peripheral blood mononuclear cells, obtained after pregnancy. The sequence was obtained from a female donor with multiple sclerosis, enrolled in a pregnancy study.

The CDR3 DNA sequence: TGCGCCAGCAGCCCCCAACTAGCGCGCGATACGCAGTATTTT. It translates to CASSPQLARDTQYF. The chain employs TRBV5-1 and TRBJ2-3; TRBD2 matches 7 bases. Germline V gives CDR1 SGHRS, CDR2 YFSETQ. The CDR3 totals 14 residues. V shed 4 bases, J shed 6 bases, and the junction held 8 bases outside the gene matches.